This passage covers 2 T cell receptor beta chains from one sample sequenced in a study of T-cell memory formation after mild COVID-19. Each CDR3 protein is one row after TCRdb ran MiXCR on the 5' RACE reads. In the table there are around 200,000 distinct CDR3 sequences, 9.5% of which are singletons. Sequencing was performed on PBMCs or a T cell subset sorted from them (not recorded which). The receptors were sampled from a man aged 18-30 years who had mild COVID-19 (a few samples of this study predate the infection). Cell type and time point are not known.

The gene calls are TRBV20-1 and TRBJ2-5; the D gene is possibly TRBD1 (6 bases). The CDR3 extends over 16 amino acids. V was pared by 5 bases and J by 5 bases, with 24 bases between. Germline assignment: CDR1 DFQATT and CDR2 SNEGSKA (reference sequence). The CDR3 DNA reads as TGCAGTGCTGGTCGAGGAGGAGGCAGGGGATTGGAGACCCAGTACTTC. Protein: CSAGRGGGRGLETQYF.

J is TRBJ1-5 and V is TRBV21-1; the D segment call TRBD1 is taken from the table without a DNA check. TRBV21-1 counts as a pseudogene. The CDR3 totals 15 residues. The CDR3 reads CASSKNRFCNQPQHF. The CDR3 DNA follows: TGTGCCAGCAGCAAGAACAGGTTTTGCAATCAGCCCCAGCATTTT.